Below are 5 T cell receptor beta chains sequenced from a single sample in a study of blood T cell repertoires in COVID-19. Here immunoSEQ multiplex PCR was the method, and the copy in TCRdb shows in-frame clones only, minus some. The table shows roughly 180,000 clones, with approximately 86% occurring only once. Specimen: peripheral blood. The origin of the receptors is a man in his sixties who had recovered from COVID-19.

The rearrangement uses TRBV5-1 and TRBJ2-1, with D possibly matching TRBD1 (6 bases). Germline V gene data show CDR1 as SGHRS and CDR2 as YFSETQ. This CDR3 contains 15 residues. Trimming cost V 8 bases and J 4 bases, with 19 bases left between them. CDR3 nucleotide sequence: TGCGCCAGTGAGACCGGGACACCTTCGTACAATGAGCAGTTCTTC. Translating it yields CASETGTPSYNEQFF.

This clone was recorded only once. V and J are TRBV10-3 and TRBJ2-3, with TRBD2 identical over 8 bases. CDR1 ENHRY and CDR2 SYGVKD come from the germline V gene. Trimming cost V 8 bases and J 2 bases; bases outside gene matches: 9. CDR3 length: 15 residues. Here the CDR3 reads CAISPGRGDTDTQYF. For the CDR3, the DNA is TGTGCCATCTCCCCGGGGCGGGGGGACACAGATACGCAGTATTTT.

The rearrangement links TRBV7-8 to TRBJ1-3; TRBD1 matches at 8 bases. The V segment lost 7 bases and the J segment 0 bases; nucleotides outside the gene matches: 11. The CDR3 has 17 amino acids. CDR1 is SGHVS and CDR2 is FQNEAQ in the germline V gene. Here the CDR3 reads CASTTTDRGYSGNTIYF. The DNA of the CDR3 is TGTGCCAGCACCACGACCGACAGGGGATACTCTGGAAACACCATATATTTT.

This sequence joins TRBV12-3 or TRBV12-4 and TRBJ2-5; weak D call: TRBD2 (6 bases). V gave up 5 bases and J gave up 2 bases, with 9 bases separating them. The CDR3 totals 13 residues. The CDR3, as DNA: TGTGCCAGCAGTGCCGGACTACAAGAGACCCAGTACTTC. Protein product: CASSAGLQETQYF.

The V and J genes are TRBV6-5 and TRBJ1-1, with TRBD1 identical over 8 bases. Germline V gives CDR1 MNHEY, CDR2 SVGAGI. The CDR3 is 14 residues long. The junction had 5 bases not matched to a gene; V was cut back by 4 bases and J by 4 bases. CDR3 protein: CASSSDRVGTEAFF. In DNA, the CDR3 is TGTGCCAGCAGTTCGGACAGGGTGGGCACTGAAGCTTTCTTT.